The present T cell receptor beta chain was sequenced within a study of cytomegalovirus exposure and HLA in healthy donors. Study details: Within an early data release were about 85 million unique TCRs drawn from HLA-typed donors. Study-level results: Only CMV serostatus was available as immune exposure information. Earlier analysis found most TCR beta V segments productive about 90% or about 30% of the time. Cytomegalovirus association was assigned to 170 or so TCR beta chains.

In the PCR, 60 Vbeta and 13 Jbeta primers were used. The assay was immunoSEQ multiplex PCR, and TCRdb's table has in-frame clones only and misses some. The sample lists over 150,000 clones; about four fifths were seen once. The CDR3 covers 15 residues. V trimming: 6 bases; J trimming: 2 bases; junction bases outside the gene matches: 6. Per the germline V gene, CDR1 is MNHNY and CDR2 is SVGAGI (reference sequence). The sample holds a few counts of this clone. Its antigen is not identified. The sequenced sample consisted of PBMCs. This clonotype was sampled from a woman between 45 and 60 years old in good health and CMV-seropositive. The J gene is TRBJ2-7, the V gene TRBV6-6; TRBD2 agrees at 11 bases. The CDR3: CASRPTSGMAYEQYF. Here the CDR3 DNA reads TGTGCCAGCAGGCCGACTAGCGGGATGGCCTACGAGCAGTACTTC.